This T cell receptor (beta chain) was sequenced during a study of blood T cell repertoires in COVID-19. The V end was cut by 7 bases, the J end by 4 bases, with 14 bases between. The CDR3 is 13 residues long. Germline loops: CDR1 ENHRY, CDR2 SYGVKD. Here immunoSEQ multiplex PCR was the method, and the copy in TCRdb shows in-frame clones only, minus some. The sample shows roughly 380,000 clones, 70% to 90% of them seen only once. Sequences were obtained from peripheral blood. This TCR came from a woman between 40 and 55 years old with COVID-19, enrolled during active disease. This sequence joins TRBV10-3 and TRBJ2-7, with D possibly matching TRBD1 (6 bases). In nucleotides, the CDR3 is TGTGCCATCAATTCGGACAGAGGGTACGAGCAGTACTTC. Translating it yields CAINSDRGYEQYF.